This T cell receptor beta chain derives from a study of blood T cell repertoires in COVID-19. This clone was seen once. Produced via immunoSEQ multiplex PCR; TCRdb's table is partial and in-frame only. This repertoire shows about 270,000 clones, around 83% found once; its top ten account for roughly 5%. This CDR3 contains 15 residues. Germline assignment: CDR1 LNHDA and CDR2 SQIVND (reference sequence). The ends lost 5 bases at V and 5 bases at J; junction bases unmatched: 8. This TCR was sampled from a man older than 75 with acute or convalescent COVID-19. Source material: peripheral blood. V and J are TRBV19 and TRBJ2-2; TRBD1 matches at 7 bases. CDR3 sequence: CASSAWDRSTGELFF. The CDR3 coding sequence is TGTGCCAGTAGTGCCTGGGACAGAAGTACCGGGGAGCTGTTTTTT.